This passage covers 29 T cell receptor beta chains from one sample sequenced in a study of T cells in localized non-small cell lung cancer (TCRdb year 2020). The method was the immunoSEQ multiplex PCR assay. TCRdb re-hosts the immuneACCESS table, in-frame sequences only. Its copies lack some clones; in the studies checked, an unresolved V gene accounts for under half of them, and the cause for the rest is not known. The sample includes 10,000 to 15,000 clones, with around four fifths observed a single time. 28% of the sample goes to the ten largest clones. The material sequenced was peripheral blood, taken before any cancer treatment. The origin of the receptors is a male donor aged 60 or over with stage I squamous cell lung carcinoma.

The chain employs TRBV30 and TRBJ2-6; D might be TRBD1 or TRBD2, each matching 5 bases. Germline V CDR1 and CDR2: GTSNPN, SVGIG (reference sequence). The CDR3 contains 14 residues. Trimming cost V 1 base and J 4 bases, with 8 bases left between them. The CDR3, as DNA: TGTGCCTGGAGTGGAGGGGCCGGGGCCAACGTCCTGACTTTC. This encodes CAWSGGAGANVLTF.

The chain is built from TRBV5-1 and TRBJ1-1; D not resolved. Per the germline V gene, CDR1 is SGHRS and CDR2 is YFSETQ. The CDR3 is made up of 14 amino acids. The V end was cut by 0 bases, the J end by 1 base, with 7 bases between. The CDR3 is CASSLARANTEAFF. The CDR3 nucleotides are TGCGCCAGCAGCTTGGCAAGGGCGAACACTGAAGCTTTCTTT.

This clone occurred a few times. V gene TRBV6-5 combines with J gene TRBJ1-2, with 9 positions matching TRBD1. Germline trimming cut 5 bases from V and 7 bases from J; bases unmatched to any gene: 5. The CDR3 covers 13 residues. Germline CDR1 and CDR2: MNHEY and SVGAGI. The CDR3 loop reads CASSVQGAGGYTF. The CDR3 DNA follows: TGTGCCAGCAGTGTACAGGGGGCTGGTGGCTACACCTTC.

The chain links TRBV28 to TRBJ1-4; TRBD1 matches at 11 bases. The CDR3 spans 19 residues. V was clipped by 5 bases and J by 1 base; unmatched bases: 12. The germline V gene has CDR1 MDHEN and CDR2 SYDVKM. The CDR3 spells CASSTLDRGRIITNEKLFF. The CDR3 DNA sequence: TGTGCCAGCAGTACTTTGGACAGGGGGCGAATCATAACTAATGAAAAACTGTTTTTT.

This clone showed up just once. The chain employs TRBV5-1 and TRBJ2-5; maybe TRBD2 (5 bases). Trimming took off 3 bases at V and 2 bases at J, with 8 bases between the two ends. CDR3 length: 13 amino acids. The germline V gene encodes CDR1 SGHRS and CDR2 YFSETQ. The CDR3 coding sequence is TGCGCCAGCAGCTGGACGGGGCAAGAGACCCAGTACTTC. It translates to CASSWTGQETQYF.

The genes are TRBV18 and TRBJ2-7; 7 bases are a match to TRBD2. Germline assignment: CDR1 KGHSH and CDR2 LQKENI. The length of the CDR3 is 14 residues. V shed 3 bases, J shed 4 bases, and the junction held 6 bases outside the gene matches. This chain's CDR3 is CASSPRTSLYEQYF. For the CDR3, the DNA is TGTGCCAGCTCACCTCGGACTAGTTTGTACGAGCAGTACTTC.

The chain couples TRBV5-4 to TRBJ2-7; possible D gene TRBD2, 5 bases. There are 18 residues in the CDR3. Trimming shortened V by 6 bases and J by 0 bases, and 25 bases separated the two germline ends. Germline-derived CDR1 and CDR2 are SGHNT and YYREEE (reference sequence). The CDR3 DNA follows: TGTGCCAGCACCTCCGGAGGACCCCGCGGGTTGAGCTCCTACGAGCAGTACTTC. Amino acids: CASTSGGPRGLSSYEQYF.

This clone was detected only once. The chain carries TRBV27 and TRBJ1-5; no reliable D call. Germline V gene sequence: CDR1 MNHEY, CDR2 SMNVEV (reference sequence). V lost 1 base and J lost 5, with 9 bases in between. The length of the CDR3 is 14 residues. CDR3 residues: CASSLLGGDQPQHF. In DNA, the CDR3 is TGTGCCAGCAGTTTATTGGGTGGTGATCAGCCCCAGCATTTT.

The genes are TRBV7-8 and TRBJ2-7; 7 bases map to TRBD1. The CDR3 has 14 residues. Trimming removed 1 base from V and 2 bases from J; junction bases left unmatched: 2. The germline CDR1 and CDR2 sequences are SGHVS and FQNEAQ. CDR3 residues: CASSLDRGPYEQYF. The CDR3 DNA follows: TGTGCCAGCAGCTTAGACAGGGGACCCTACGAGCAGTACTTC.

The J gene is TRBJ2-2, the V gene TRBV6-5, with D uncertain. V dropped 5 bases and J dropped 7 bases, with 5 bases sitting between them. The CDR3 has 11 residues. CDR1 MNHEY and CDR2 SVGAGI come from the germline V gene. The CDR3 bases are TGTGCCAGCAGTCGCCTCGGGGAGCTGTTTTTT. Translation gives CASSRLGELFF.

This chain joins TRBV2 and TRBJ2-1; no definite D call. V was trimmed by 7 bases and J by 2 bases, leaving 15 bases between them. Germline-derived CDR1 and CDR2 are SNHLY and FYNNEI. The CDR3 runs to 15 residues. Here the CDR3 DNA reads TGTGCCAGCATGCTGGCAGGCGAACCCTACAATGAGCAGTTCTTC. Translation: CASMLAGEPYNEQFF.

The V and J genes are TRBV5-1 and TRBJ1-3; D gene ambiguous. Trimming pared 0 bases from V and 0 bases from J, leaving 7 bases between. Germline-derived CDR1 and CDR2 are SGHRS and YFSETQ. The CDR3 totals 15 residues. CDR3 nucleotides: TGCGCCAGCAGCTTGGGCGGGAACTCTGGAAACACCATATATTTT. This gives the protein CASSLGGNSGNTIYF.

J is TRBJ1-2 and V is TRBV7-9; no clear D gene. The CDR3 is 11 amino acids. From germline, CDR1 is SEHNR and CDR2 FQNEAQ (reference sequence). The V end lost 5 bases, the J end lost 3 bases, and 4 bases lay between the germline ends. The CDR3 DNA is TGTGCCAGCAGCCCCCACTATGGCTACACCTTC. The encoded protein is CASSPHYGYTF. Variable domain in full (rest from reference TRBV7-9 and TRBJ1-2): DTGVSQNPRHKITKRGQNVTFRCDPISEHNRLYWYRQTLGQGPEFLTYFQNEAQLEKSRLLSDRFSAERPKGSFSTLEIQRTEQGDSAMYLCASSPHYGYTFGSGTRLTVV.

The chain combines TRBV5-1 with TRBJ1-2; TRBD1 aligns across 11 bases. From germline, CDR1 is SGHRS and CDR2 YFSETQ. The CDR3 is 15 residues long. Unmatched junction bases numbered 7, after V lost 1 base and J lost 8 bases. CDR3 sequence reads: CASSLIGGQGDGYTF. The DNA of the CDR3 is TGCGCCAGCAGCTTGATCGGGGGACAGGGGGACGGCTACACCTTC.

The chain's CDR3 is CASSLDRVYGYTF. The CDR3 nucleotides are TGTGCCAGCAGTTTGGACAGGGTCTATGGCTACACCTTC. This sequence joins TRBV28 and TRBJ1-2, with 8 bases aligning to TRBD1. This CDR3 is built from 13 residues. Per the germline V gene, CDR1 is MDHEN and CDR2 is SYDVKM. V was pared by 3 bases and J by 4 bases, with 1 base of the junction left unmatched.

The J gene is TRBJ2-5, the V gene TRBV18; D is perhaps TRBD1 (6 bases). The length of the CDR3 is 14 residues. The V gene's germline CDR1 is KGHSH and CDR2 LQKENI. Deletions cut 3 bases from V and 1 base from J, with 9 bases between. The CDR3 region is CASSPRDIQETQYF. The CDR3 DNA follows: TGTGCCAGCTCACCCCGGGACATCCAAGAGACCCAGTACTTC.

This clone was observed a single time. The V gene is TRBV10-3, the J gene TRBJ2-2; D unresolved. CDR1 and CDR2 (germline): ENHRY, SYGVKD. V gave up 0 bases and J gave up 6 bases, with 11 bases separating them. This CDR3 spans 15 amino acids. CDR3 in DNA: TGTGCCATCAGTGAGTCGACCGCTGCCGCCGGGGAGCTGTTTTTT. As protein: CAISESTAAAGELFF.

The V and J genes are TRBV19 and TRBJ2-1, with 10 positions matching TRBD2. The CDR3 spans 15 residues. After removal of 7 bases from V and 2 bases from J, the junction contained 5 bases not matched to a gene. CDR1 LNHDA and CDR2 SQIVND come from the germline V gene (reference sequence). Here the CDR3 reads CASNPGTSAYNEQFF. The CDR3 DNA reads as TGTGCCAGTAACCCGGGGACTAGCGCCTACAATGAGCAGTTCTTC.

This chain uses TRBV18 with TRBJ1-1; unclear D gene. This CDR3 region has 15 residues. Trimming took off 3 bases at V and 4 bases at J, with 15 bases between the two ends. Germline values: CDR1 KGHSH, CDR2 LQKENI. CDR3 region: CASSPGEISITEAFF. The CDR3 nucleotides read TGTGCCAGCTCACCTGGGGAGATCTCGATCACTGAAGCTTTCTTT.

The chain links TRBV5-4 to TRBJ2-1; 9 positions agree with TRBD1. Germline CDR1 and CDR2: SGHNT and YYREEE (reference sequence). Germline trimming cut 5 bases from V and 3 bases from J; bases unmatched to any gene: 9. This CDR3 region has 16 residues. In DNA, the CDR3 is TGTGCCAGCAGTTCCACCGGGACAGGGTTCTACAATGAGCAGTTCTTC. Its protein product is CASSSTGTGFYNEQFF. The full variable domain, in which reference TRBV5-4 and TRBJ2-1 provide the parts outside the CDR3, is ETGVTQSPTHLIKTRGQQVTLRCSSQSGHNTVSWYQQALGQGPQFIFQYYREEENGRGNFPPRFSGLQFPNYSSELNVNALELDDSALYLCASSSTGTGFYNEQFFGPGTRLTVL.

The V gene is TRBV5-8, the J gene TRBJ2-5; the D call may be TRBD1 or TRBD2 (5 bases each). The CDR3 covers 17 residues. V was cut by 4 bases and J by 1 base, with 20 bases left in between. Germline lookup yields CDR1 SGHTS and CDR2 YDEGEE. Here the CDR3 reads CASSPRGFIDSQETQYF. DNA for the CDR3: TGTGCCAGCAGCCCGAGGGGATTCATTGACAGCCAAGAGACCCAGTACTTC.

The J gene is TRBJ1-4, the V gene TRBV14; D perhaps matches TRBD1 (5 bases). The germline V gene encodes CDR1 SGHDN and CDR2 FVKESK. Trimming cost V 6 bases and J 8 bases, with 10 bases left between them. The CDR3 extends over 12 amino acids. This chain's CDR3 is CASRRGEEKLFF. In DNA form, the CDR3 reads TGTGCCAGCAGGAGGGGTGAGGAAAAACTGTTTTTT.

The chain employs TRBV9 and TRBJ2-3; TRBD2 agrees at 10 bases. Germline-derived CDR1 and CDR2 are SGDLS and YYNGEE. This CDR3 spans 15 amino acids. V shed 1 base and J 10 bases; nucleotides not matched to a gene: 9. CDR3 DNA: TGTGCCAGCAGCGTAAGGACTAGCGGCAATGGCCCGCAGTATTTT. It yields the protein CASSVRTSGNGPQYF.

The chain combines TRBV29-1 with TRBJ2-7; 7 positions agree with TRBD2. With 7 bases clipped from V and 4 bases from J, the junction kept 7 bases outside the gene matches. The V gene's germline CDR1 is SQVTM and CDR2 ANQGSEA. The CDR3 is 12 amino acids. The CDR3 reads CSAGSGIYEQYF. The CDR3 DNA follows: TGCAGCGCTGGCAGCGGGATTTACGAGCAGTACTTC.

This sequence joins TRBV19 and TRBJ2-1; TRBD2 matches at 13 bases. The CDR3 runs 20 residues. The germline V gene encodes CDR1 LNHDA and CDR2 SQIVND (reference sequence). Losses at the gene ends were 4 bases for V and 5 bases for J; bases not matched to a gene: 17. The CDR3 nucleotides are TGTGCCAGTAGTAACACACGGACTAGCGGGAGAGCCCTCGTCGACAATGAGCAGTTCTTC. It specifies CASSNTRTSGRALVDNEQFF.

The V and J genes are TRBV20-1 and TRBJ2-5; D call uncertain. The germline V gene encodes CDR1 DFQATT and CDR2 SNEGSKA (reference sequence). The CDR3 is 11 residues long. V lost 6 bases to trimming and J lost 5 bases, with 10 bases between them. CDR3 loop: CSAKMGETQYF. The CDR3 DNA follows: TGCAGTGCAAAGATGGGGGAGACCCAGTACTTC.

This clone was seen a handful of times. The chain uses TRBV10-2 and TRBJ2-7, with 7 positions matching TRBD2. From germline, CDR1 is WSHSY and CDR2 SAAADI. J was trimmed by 0 bases and V by 3 bases; bases with no gene match: 8. The CDR3 extends over 16 amino acids. CDR3 DNA: TGCGCCAGCAGTGAAGCTCAGGGAGGGCTCTCCTACGAGCAGTACTTC. Amino acids: CASSEAQGGLSYEQYF.

The genes are TRBV11-2 and TRBJ2-7, with TRBD2 matching 10 bases. Germline-derived CDR1 and CDR2 are SGHAT and FQNNGV. The CDR3 spans 15 residues. The V gene end was trimmed by 6 bases and the J gene end by 1 base; junction bases not matched to a gene: 6. The CDR3 sequence is CASRPSGRGSYEQYF. The CDR3 DNA reads TGTGCCAGCAGACCCAGCGGGAGGGGATCCTACGAGCAGTACTTC.

The chain recombines TRBV29-1 with TRBJ1-3, with TRBD1 identical over 8 bases. Germline V gene data show CDR1 as SQVTM and CDR2 as ANQGSEA. V shed 7 bases and J 0 bases; nucleotides not matched to a gene: 5. CDR3 size: 14 residues. The chain's CDR3 is CSARTGFSGNTIYF. The CDR3 bases are TGCAGCGCCCGGACAGGGTTCTCTGGAAACACCATATATTTT.